Listed here are 6 T cell receptor beta chains from one sample, sequenced in a study of control samples from healthy donors and cancer patients. Method: immunoSEQ multiplex PCR; TCRdb's copy keeps in-frame clones and lacks some. The data hold 130,000 or so clones, with around 94% observed a single time. The sequencing sample was made of blood. These receptors were taken from a man aged 35 to 55 in good health.

The chain combines TRBV28 with TRBJ1-2; D is perhaps TRBD1 (6 bases). The CDR3 is 14 residues long. V lost 6 bases and J 0 bases, leaving 11 bases between the germline ends. Germline V gene sequence: CDR1 MDHEN, CDR2 SYDVKM. CDR3 DNA sequence: TGTGCCAGCAGATACAGGGACTCTAACTATGGCTACACCTTC. Translated: CASRYRDSNYGYTF.

The rearrangement joins TRBV9 to TRBJ2-5; 7 bases fit TRBD2. This CDR3 contains 13 residues. Germline V gene lookup returns CDR1 SGDLS and CDR2 YYNGEE. Germline trimming cut 6 bases from V and 1 base from J; bases unmatched to any gene: 3. The DNA for the CDR3 is TGTGCCAGCAAGGCTAGCGGCCAAGAGACCCAGTACTTC. This gives the protein CASKASGQETQYF.

This sequence joins TRBV6-5 and TRBJ1-2; 8 bases match TRBD1. With V trimmed by 4 bases and J by 3 bases, 4 bases remained unmatched. CDR3 length equals 14 residues. Germline lookup yields CDR1 MNHEY and CDR2 SVGAGI. CDR3 bases: TGTGCCAGCAGTTGGGACAGGTATTACTATGGCTACACCTTC. Translation: CASSWDRYYYGYTF.

This rearrangement joins TRBV7-2 to TRBJ2-4, with D tentatively TRBD2 (6 bases). Trimming took off 2 bases at V and 11 bases at J, with 19 bases between the two ends. The CDR3 loop spans 15 amino acids. CDR1 and CDR2 (germline): SGHTA, FQGNSA. The CDR3 sequence is CASSLRGGTPGFQYF. In DNA, the CDR3 is TGTGCCAGCAGCTTACGTGGGGGGACCCCGGGGTTTCAGTACTTC.

CDR3 sequence: CAIRTSGSGANVLTF. The CDR3 DNA is TGTGCCATCAGGACTTCAGGCTCTGGGGCCAACGTCCTGACTTTC. V and J are TRBV10-3 and TRBJ2-6; the D is unclear. This CDR3 is built from 15 residues. Trimming left V 6 bases short and J 0 bases short, with 9 bases between. CDR1 and CDR2 (germline): ENHRY, SYGVKD.

Comment on this clone: The germline gene is not matched at one end of the junction; a read error may be the cause. The chain links TRBV7-7 to TRBJ2-4, with no clear D. CDR3 length: 16 amino acids. Germline V gene data show CDR1 as SSHAT and CDR2 as FNYEAQ (reference sequence). CDR3 sequence: CASSLGPLLAKNIQYF. Here the CDR3 DNA reads TGTGCTAGCAGCTTAGGACCTCTTTTAGCCAAAAACATTCAGTACTTC.